This T cell receptor (beta chain) is drawn from a study of cytomegalovirus exposure and HLA in healthy donors. Broader study findings: Most TCR sequences showed up rarely, but some public TCRs showed up in many donors.

In the PCR, 60 Vbeta and 13 Jbeta primers were used. Produced via immunoSEQ multiplex PCR; TCRdb's table is partial and in-frame only. This repertoire comprises over 75,000 clones; its ten largest clones make up approximately 0.63%. For this clone: Its antigen is currently unknown.

CDR1 is SGHTS and CDR2 is YDEGEE in the germline V gene. This CDR3 region has 13 residues. V was cut by 3 bases and J by 5 bases, with 9 bases left in between. Sequencing used PBMCs. This sequence joins TRBV5-8 and TRBJ1-5; D gene uncertain. The sequence was obtained from a middle-aged man in good health and CMV-seronegative. CDR3 DNA sequence: TGTGCCAGCAGCTCTCGACTTGATCAGCCCCAGCATTTT. Residues: CASSSRLDQPQHF.